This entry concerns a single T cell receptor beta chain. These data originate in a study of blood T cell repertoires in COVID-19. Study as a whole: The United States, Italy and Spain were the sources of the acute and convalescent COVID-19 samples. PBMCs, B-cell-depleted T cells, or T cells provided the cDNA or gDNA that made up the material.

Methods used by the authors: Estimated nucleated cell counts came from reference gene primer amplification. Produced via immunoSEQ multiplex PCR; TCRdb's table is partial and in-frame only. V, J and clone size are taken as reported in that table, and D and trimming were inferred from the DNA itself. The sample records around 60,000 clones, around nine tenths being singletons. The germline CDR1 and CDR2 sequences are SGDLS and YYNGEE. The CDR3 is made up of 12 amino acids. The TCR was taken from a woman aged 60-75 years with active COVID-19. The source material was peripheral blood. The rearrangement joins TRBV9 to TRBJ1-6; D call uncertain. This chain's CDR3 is CASGGYNSPLHF. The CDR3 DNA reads TGTGCGAGCGGAGGATATAATTCACCCCTCCACTTT. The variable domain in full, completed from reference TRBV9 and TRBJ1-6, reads DSGVTQTPKHLITATGQRVTLRCSPRSGDLSVYWYQQSLDQGLQFLIQYYNGEERAKGNILERFSAQQFPDLHSELNLSSLELGDSALYFCASGGYNSPLHFGNGTRLTVT.